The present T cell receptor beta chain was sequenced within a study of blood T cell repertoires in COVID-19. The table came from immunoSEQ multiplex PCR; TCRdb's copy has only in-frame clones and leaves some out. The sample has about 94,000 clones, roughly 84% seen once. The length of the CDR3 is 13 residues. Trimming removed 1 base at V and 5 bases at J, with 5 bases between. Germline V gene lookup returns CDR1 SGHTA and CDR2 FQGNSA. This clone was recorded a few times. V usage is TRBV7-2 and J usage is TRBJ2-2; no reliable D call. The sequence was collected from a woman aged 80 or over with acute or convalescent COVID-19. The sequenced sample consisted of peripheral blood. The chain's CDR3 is CASSLGRTGELFF. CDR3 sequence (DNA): TGTGCCAGCAGCTTAGGGAGAACCGGGGAGCTGTTTTTT.